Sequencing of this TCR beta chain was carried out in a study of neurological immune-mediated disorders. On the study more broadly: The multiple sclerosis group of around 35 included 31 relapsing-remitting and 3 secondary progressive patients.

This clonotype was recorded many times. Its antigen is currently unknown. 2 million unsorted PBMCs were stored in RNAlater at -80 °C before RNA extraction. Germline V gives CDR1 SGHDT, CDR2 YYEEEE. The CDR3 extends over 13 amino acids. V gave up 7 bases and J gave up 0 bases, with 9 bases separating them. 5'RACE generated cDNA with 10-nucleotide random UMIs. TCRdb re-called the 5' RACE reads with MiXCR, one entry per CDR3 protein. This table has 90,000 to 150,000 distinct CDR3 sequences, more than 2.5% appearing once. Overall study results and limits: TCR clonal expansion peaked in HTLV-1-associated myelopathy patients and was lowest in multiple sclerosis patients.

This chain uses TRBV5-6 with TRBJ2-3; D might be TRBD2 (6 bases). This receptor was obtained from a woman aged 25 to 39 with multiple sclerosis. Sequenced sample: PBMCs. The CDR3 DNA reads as TGTGCCAGCGGGGGGTCTAGCACAGATACGCAGTATTTT. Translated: CASGGSSTDTQYF.